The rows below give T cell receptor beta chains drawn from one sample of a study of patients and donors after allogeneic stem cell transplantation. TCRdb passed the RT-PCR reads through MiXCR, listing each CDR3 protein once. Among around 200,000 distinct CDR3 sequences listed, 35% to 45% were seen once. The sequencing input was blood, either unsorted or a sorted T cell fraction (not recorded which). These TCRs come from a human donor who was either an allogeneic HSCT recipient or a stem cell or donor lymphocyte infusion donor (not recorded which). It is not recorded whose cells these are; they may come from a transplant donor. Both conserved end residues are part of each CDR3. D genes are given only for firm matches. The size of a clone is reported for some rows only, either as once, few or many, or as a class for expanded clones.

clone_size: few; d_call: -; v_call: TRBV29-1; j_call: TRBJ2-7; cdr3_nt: TGCAGCGTTGTTCGGGCGACGGGGGAGCAGTACTTC; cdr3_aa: CSVVRATGEQYF
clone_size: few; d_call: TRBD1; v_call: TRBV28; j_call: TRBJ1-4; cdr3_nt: TGTGCCAGCAGCAGGACAGGGGGAATCGAAAAACTGTTTTTT; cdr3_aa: CASSRTGGIEKLFF
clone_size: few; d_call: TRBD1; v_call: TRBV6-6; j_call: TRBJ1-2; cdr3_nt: TGTGCCAGCAGTTCCGGACAGGGGACCTATGGCTACACCTTC; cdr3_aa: CASSSGQGTYGYTF
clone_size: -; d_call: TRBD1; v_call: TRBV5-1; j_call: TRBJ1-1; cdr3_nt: TGCGCCAGCACAAGACAGGGGGCCGACACTGAAGCTTTCTTT; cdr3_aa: CASTRQGADTEAFF
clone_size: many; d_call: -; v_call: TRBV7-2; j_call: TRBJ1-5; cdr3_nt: TGTGCCAGCAGCTTAATGGCAGGACCTCAGCCCCAGCATTTT; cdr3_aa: CASSLMAGPQPQHF
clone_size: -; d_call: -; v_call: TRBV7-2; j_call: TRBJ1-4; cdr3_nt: TGTGCCAGCAGCACACGAGAAAAACTGTTTTTT; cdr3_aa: CASSTREKLFF
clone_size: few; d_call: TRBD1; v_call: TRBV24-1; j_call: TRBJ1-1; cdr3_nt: TGTGCCACCAGTGACTCGCGCCAAGGGACAGGTGAAGCTTTCTTT; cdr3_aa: CATSDSRQGTGEAFF
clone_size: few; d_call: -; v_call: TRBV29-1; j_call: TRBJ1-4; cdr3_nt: TGCAGCGTTGAAGATCAGGGCTCGGGGAAAAAACTGTTTTTT; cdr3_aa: CSVEDQGSGKKLFF
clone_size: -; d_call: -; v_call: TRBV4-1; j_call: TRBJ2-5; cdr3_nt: TGCGCCAGCAGCCAAGGTCCCGGACATACTACCCTCCAAGAGACCCAGTACTTC; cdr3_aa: CASSQGPGHTTLQETQYF
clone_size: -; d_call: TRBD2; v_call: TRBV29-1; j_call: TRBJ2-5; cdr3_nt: TGCAGCGTTAAGCGGCCCGGGGGGTACCAAGAGACCCAGTACTTC; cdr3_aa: CSVKRPGGYQETQYF
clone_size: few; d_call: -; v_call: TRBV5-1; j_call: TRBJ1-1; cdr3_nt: TGCGCCAGCAGCTTGGAGGGCCTCACTGAAGCTTTCTTT; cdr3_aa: CASSLEGLTEAFF
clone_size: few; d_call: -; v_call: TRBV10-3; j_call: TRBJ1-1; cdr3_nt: TGTGCCATCAGTGTCGAAGAGAACACTGAAGCTTTCTTT; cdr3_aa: CAISVEENTEAFF
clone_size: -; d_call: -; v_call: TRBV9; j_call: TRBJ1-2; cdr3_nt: TGTGCCAGCAGCGTAGGTACAGGAAACAACTATGGCTACACCTTC; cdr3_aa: CASSVGTGNNYGYTF
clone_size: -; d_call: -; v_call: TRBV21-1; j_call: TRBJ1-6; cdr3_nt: TGTGCCAGCAGCAAAGACGCAGTCAGAGAGGCTAATTCACCCCTCCACTTT; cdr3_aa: CASSKDAVREANSPLHF
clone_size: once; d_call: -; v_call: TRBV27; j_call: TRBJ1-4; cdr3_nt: TGTGCCAGCAGTCTACTAACCGGGGTCGGCCTTGAAAAACTGTTTTTT; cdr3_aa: CASSLLTGVGLEKLFF
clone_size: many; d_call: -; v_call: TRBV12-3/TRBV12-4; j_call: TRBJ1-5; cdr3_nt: TGTGCCAGCAGTTCTGTCTATAGCAATCAGCCCCAGCATTTT; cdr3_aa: CASSSVYSNQPQHF
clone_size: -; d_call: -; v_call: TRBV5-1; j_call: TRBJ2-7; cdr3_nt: TGCGCCAGCAGCTTGGCGGACTTGGGAGAGCAGTACTTC; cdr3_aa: CASSLADLGEQYF
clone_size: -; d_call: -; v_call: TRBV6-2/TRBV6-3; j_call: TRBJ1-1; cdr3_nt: TGTGCCAGCAGTTCACATTCGGTTGTGGGGACTGAAGCTTTCTTT; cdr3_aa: CASSSHSVVGTEAFF
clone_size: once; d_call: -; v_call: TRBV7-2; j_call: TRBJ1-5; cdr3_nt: TGTGCCAGCAGCTCCGGGTCGGGAGGCAATCAGCCCCAGCATTTT; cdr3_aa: CASSSGSGGNQPQHF
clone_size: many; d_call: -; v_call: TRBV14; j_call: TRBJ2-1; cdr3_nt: TGTGCCAGCAGCCAACTGTACAATGAGCAGTTCTTC; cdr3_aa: CASSQLYNEQFF